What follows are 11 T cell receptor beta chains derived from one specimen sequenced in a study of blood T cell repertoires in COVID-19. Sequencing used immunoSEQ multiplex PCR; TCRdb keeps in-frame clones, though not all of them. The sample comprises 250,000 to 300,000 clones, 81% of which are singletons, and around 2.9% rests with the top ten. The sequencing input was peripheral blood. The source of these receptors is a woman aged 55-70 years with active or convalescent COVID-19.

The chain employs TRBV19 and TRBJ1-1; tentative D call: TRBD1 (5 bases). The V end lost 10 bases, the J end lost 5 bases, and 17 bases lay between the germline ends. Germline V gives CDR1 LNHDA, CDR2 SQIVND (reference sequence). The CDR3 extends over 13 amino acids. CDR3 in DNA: TGTGCCACCCGAAGGAGGGAGGGGACTGAAGCTTTCTTT. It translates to CATRRREGTEAFF. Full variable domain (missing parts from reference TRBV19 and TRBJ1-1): DGGITQSPKYLFRKEGQNVTLSCEQNLNHDAMYWYRQDPGQGLRLIYYSQIVNDFQKGDIAEGYSVSREKKESFPLTVTSAQKNPTAFYLCATRRREGTEAFFGQGTRLTVV.

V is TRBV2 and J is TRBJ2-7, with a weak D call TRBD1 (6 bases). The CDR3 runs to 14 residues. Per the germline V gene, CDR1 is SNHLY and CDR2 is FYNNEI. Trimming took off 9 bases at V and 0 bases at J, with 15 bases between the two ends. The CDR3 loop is CASKQGRSSYEQYF. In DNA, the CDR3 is TGTGCCAGTAAACAGGGACGAAGCTCCTACGAGCAGTACTTC.

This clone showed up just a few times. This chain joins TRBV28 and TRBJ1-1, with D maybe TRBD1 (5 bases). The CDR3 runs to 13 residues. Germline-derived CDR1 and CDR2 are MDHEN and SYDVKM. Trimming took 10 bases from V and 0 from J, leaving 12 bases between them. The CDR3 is CATEGVMNTEAFF. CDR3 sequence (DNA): TGTGCCACCGAAGGGGTTATGAACACTGAAGCTTTCTTT.

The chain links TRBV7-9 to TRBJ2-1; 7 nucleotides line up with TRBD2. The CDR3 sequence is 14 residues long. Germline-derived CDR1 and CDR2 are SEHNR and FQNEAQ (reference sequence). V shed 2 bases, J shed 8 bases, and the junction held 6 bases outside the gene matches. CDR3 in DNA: TGTGCCAGCAGCTTACTGACTAGCTCCCATGAGCAGTTCTTC. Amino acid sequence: CASSLLTSSHEQFF.

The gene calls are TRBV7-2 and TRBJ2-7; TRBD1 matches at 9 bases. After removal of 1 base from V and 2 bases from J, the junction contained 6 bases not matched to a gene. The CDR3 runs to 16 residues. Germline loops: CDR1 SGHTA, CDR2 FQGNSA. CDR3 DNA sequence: TGTGCCAGCAGCTTAGTTGGGACAGGGACTCCCTACGAGCAGTACTTC. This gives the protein CASSLVGTGTPYEQYF.

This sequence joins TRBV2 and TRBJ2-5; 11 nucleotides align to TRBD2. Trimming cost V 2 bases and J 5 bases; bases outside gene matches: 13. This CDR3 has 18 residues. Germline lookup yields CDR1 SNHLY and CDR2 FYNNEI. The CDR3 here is CASSEWRLAGGPGETQYF. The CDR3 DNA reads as TGTGCCAGCAGTGAATGGAGGCTAGCGGGGGGCCCGGGGGAGACCCAGTACTTC.

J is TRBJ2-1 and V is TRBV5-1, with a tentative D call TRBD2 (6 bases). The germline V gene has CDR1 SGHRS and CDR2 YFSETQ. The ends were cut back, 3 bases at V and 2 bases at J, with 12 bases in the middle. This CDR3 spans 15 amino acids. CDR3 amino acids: CASSSTGTAYNEQFF. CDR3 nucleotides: TGCGCCAGCAGCTCCACCGGGACTGCCTACAATGAGCAGTTCTTC.

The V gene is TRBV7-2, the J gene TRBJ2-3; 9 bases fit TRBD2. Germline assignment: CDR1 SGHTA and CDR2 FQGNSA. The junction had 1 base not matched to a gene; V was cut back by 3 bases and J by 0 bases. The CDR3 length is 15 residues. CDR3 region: CASSFSGGSTDTQYF. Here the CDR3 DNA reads TGTGCCAGCAGCTTTAGCGGGGGTAGCACAGATACGCAGTATTTT.

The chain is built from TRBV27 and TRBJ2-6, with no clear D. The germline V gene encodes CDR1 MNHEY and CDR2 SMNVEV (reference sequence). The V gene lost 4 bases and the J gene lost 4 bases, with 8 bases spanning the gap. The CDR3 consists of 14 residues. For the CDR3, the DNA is TGTGCCAGCAGTTCCCCATTGGGGGCCAACGTCCTGACTTTC. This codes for CASSSPLGANVLTF.

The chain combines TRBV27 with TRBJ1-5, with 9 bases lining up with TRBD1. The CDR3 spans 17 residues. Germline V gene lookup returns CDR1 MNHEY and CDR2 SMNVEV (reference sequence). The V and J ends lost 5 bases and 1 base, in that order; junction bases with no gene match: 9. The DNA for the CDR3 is TGTGCCAGCAGTCACCTGCAGACAGGGGGAAGCAATCAGCCCCAGCATTTT. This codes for CASSHLQTGGSNQPQHF.

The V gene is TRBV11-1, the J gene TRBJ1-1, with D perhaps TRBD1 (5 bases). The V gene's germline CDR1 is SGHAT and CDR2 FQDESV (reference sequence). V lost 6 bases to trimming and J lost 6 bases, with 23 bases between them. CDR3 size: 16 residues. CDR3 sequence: CASRFFSVGGGAEAFF. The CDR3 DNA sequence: TGTGCCAGCAGATTCTTTTCGGTGGGGGGTGGGGCTGAAGCTTTCTTT.